This TCR beta chain was profiled in a study of blood T cell repertoires in COVID-19. Assay: immunoSEQ multiplex PCR; the TCRdb copy retains only in-frame clones and omits some. The profile covers 45,000 to 65,000 clones, with 90% appearing a single time and roughly 3.9% taken by the ten largest. V was clipped by 1 base and J by 1 base, with 4 bases between them. From germline, CDR1 is SGHTA and CDR2 FQGNSA. This CDR3 region has 13 residues. This sequence originates from a man in his fifties with acute or convalescent COVID-19. The chain couples TRBV7-2 to TRBJ1-1; no clear D. The sample consisted of peripheral blood. The chain's CDR3 is CASSLGRNTEAFF. Here the CDR3 DNA reads TGTGCCAGCAGCTTAGGTAGGAACACTGAAGCTTTCTTT.